The clone carrying this T cell receptor (beta chain) was picked up a small number of times. Its specificity is unknown. This sample stems from a study of vaccination effects on CD4 cells after COVID-19. Before sequencing took place, the ViraFEST assay used viral peptide pools to expand antigen-specific CD4+ T cells. Having been cultured for 9 to 11 days, the cells underwent CD4+ T cell isolation. Vaccine administered to participants consisted of two doses of either BNT162b2 or mRNA-1273. According to the study, vaccine recipients showed no prior SARS-CoV-2 infection and negative nucleocapsid antibodies. They grew 1.8 million or so PBMC in each well, adding about 10 IU/ml IL-2 and about 9.5 ug/ml peptides. V was trimmed by 0 bases and J by 10 bases, leaving 4 bases between them. Germline lookup yields CDR1 LGHNT and CDR2 FRNRAP. This CDR3 contains 12 residues. Study-level results: Pronounced clonal contraction occurred in clones induced by infection and by vaccine late after vaccination. In vaccinees who were healthy, merely 1 out of 255 vaccine-induced clones cross-reacted with common cold coronaviruses.

Data came from immunoSEQ multiplex PCR; TCRdb stores just in-frame clones and leaves some out. This table has tens of thousands of clones, around 70% appearing once. This sequence was found in a human donor who received a COVID-19 vaccine. The chain recombines TRBV12-5 with TRBJ1-6; no firm D call. The source material was CD4+ T cells from PBMCs cultured with HCoV-229E spike peptides, sampled after COVID-19 vaccination. The CDR3 nucleotides read TGTGCTAGTGGTTTGGTACTCTCACCCCTCCACTTT. It encodes CASGLVLSPLHF.